This is a list of T cell receptor beta chains from one sample in a study of T cell responses to AZD1222 COVID-19 vaccine. TCRdb's copy holds only in-frame clones and misses some; the assay was immunoSEQ multiplex PCR. Seen here are about 130,000 clones, around 89% observed once, and the top ten hold around 1.5%. Sequences were derived from peripheral blood, sampled on day 0 of AZD1222 vaccination. Source of these receptors: an adult in good health. Each CDR3 is given with its conserved first and last residue. D genes are given only for firm matches. For some rows the clone size is stated as once, few or many, or as a class when expanded; others skip it.

J gene	clone size	D gene	V gene	CDR3 DNA	CDR3 protein
TRBJ2-7	few	TRBD1	TRBV25-1	TGTGCCAGCAGCGCAAGGGGGCAGGTGAAGTGGGAGCAGTACTTC	CASSARGQVKWEQYF
TRBJ2-5	NA	TRBD1	TRBV10-3	TGTGCCATCAGTGACCGGGTAGGACAGGTTCAAGAGACCCAGTACTTC	CAISDRVGQVQETQYF
TRBJ1-2	once	TRBD1	TRBV27	TGTGCCAGCAGTTTTTCGGGACAGCCCATTTATGGCTACACCTTC	CASSFSGQPIYGYTF
TRBJ1-4	NA	NA	TRBV2	TGTGCCAGCAGTACCGGCCTATCTAACGAAAAACTGTTTTTT	CASSTGLSNEKLFF
TRBJ2-3	NA	NA	TRBV10-3	TGTGCCATCAGTGAGGTTGAAGGGGGCACAGATACGCAGTATTTT	CAISEVEGGTDTQYF
TRBJ2-1	NA	TRBD2	TRBV29-1	TGCAGCGCCGGGACTAGGGTGGGTGAGCAGTTCTTC	CSAGTRVGEQFF
TRBJ2-7	NA	TRBD1	TRBV7-9	TGTGCCAGCAGCGGACAGGGGGCCTCCTACGAGCAGTACTTC	CASSGQGASYEQYF
TRBJ1-1	NA	NA	TRBV25-1	TGTGCCAGCAGTCCTGGGGGGACTGGGAACACTGAAGCTTTCTTT	CASSPGGTGNTEAFF
TRBJ2-2	NA	NA	TRBV7-9	TGTGCCAGCAGCTTATCTAGCAAGAACACCGGGGAGCTGTTTTTT	CASSLSSKNTGELFF
TRBJ2-1	NA	TRBD2	TRBV5-1	TGCGCCAGCAGCCCGCGACTAGCGGGAGGTGGAGAGCAGTTCTTC	CASSPRLAGGGEQFF
TRBJ1-2	NA	NA	TRBV5-5	TGTGCCAGCACCCCGGCATCAAACTATGGCTACACCTTC	CASTPASNYGYTF
TRBJ2-7	NA	NA	TRBV6-2/TRBV6-3	TGTGCCAGCAGTTCCAGCTCCTACGAGCAGTACTTC	CASSSSSYEQYF
TRBJ2-5	NA	NA	TRBV5-1	TGCGCCAGCAGCTTGGCCATACAAGAGACCCAGTACTTC	CASSLAIQETQYF
TRBJ2-6	NA	NA	TRBV11-3	TGTGCCAGCAGCTTTAACTCTGGGGCCAACGTCCTGACTTTC	CASSFNSGANVLTF
TRBJ2-7	NA	NA	TRBV18	TGTGCCAGCTCACCGAAGAGGGGCTACGAGCAGTACTTC	CASSPKRGYEQYF
TRBJ2-7	NA	NA	TRBV7-9	TGTGCCAGCAGTATCGTAGCGGAGTCCTACGAGCAGTACTTC	CASSIVAESYEQYF
TRBJ2-7	NA	NA	TRBV7-9	TGTGCCAGCAGCTTGTCAGGCAAGTTCTACGAGCAGTACTTC	CASSLSGKFYEQYF
TRBJ1-5	NA	NA	TRBV28	TGTGCCAGCAGCCCTACTATGGGAAGCAATCAGCCCCAGCATTTT	CASSPTMGSNQPQHF
TRBJ2-5	NA	TRBD2	TRBV11-2	TGTGCCAGCAGCCGCGGGGGAGGGGTTGAGGAGACCCAGTACTTC	CASSRGGGVEETQYF
TRBJ2-7	NA	TRBD2	TRBV10-1	TGCGCCAGCAGTGATTTCGGGCGGGAGGGCCCCTACGAGCAGTACTTC	CASSDFGREGPYEQYF
TRBJ2-5	few	NA	TRBV29-1	TGCAGCGTTGGTGCCTCGGCCCAGTACTTC	CSVGASAQYF
TRBJ1-2	once	TRBD1	TRBV29-1	TGCAGCGTTGAACCGGGACAGGGAGTACGCGATGGCTACACCTTC	CSVEPGQGVRDGYTF
TRBJ1-5	NA	TRBD1	TRBV19	TGTGCCAGTAGTATTATCCTCACAGGGGGCTTCTCTGTAGGGCAGCCCCAGCATTTT	CASSIILTGGFSVGQPQHF
TRBJ2-5	NA	NA	TRBV27	TGTGCCAGCAGTTTCACGGGGACGGTCCTGGGGGAGACCCAGTACTTC	CASSFTGTVLGETQYF
TRBJ2-1	NA	NA	TRBV7-6	TGTGCCAGCAGCGGTGGACCCTACAATGAGCAGTTCTTC	CASSGGPYNEQFF
TRBJ2-2	NA	TRBD1	TRBV5-4	TGTGCCAGCAGCTTGTTAGCAGGGGGCACCGGGGAGCTGTTTTTT	CASSLLAGGTGELFF
TRBJ1-6	NA	TRBD1	TRBV28	TGTGCCAGCAGGGGTACCGACAGGGGGCCCATATCACCCCTCCACTTT	CASRGTDRGPISPLHF
TRBJ2-3	few	NA	TRBV7-3	TGTGCCAGCAGCTCCTCCACAGATACGCAGTATTTT	CASSSSTDTQYF
TRBJ2-7	NA	TRBD2	TRBV6-5	TGTGCCAGCAGTTACTCCTCTAAGGGACTAAACGGGCAGTACTTC	CASSYSSKGLNGQYF
TRBJ2-2	NA	TRBD1	TRBV18	TGTGCCAGCCCCCGGGACAGGGTCACCGGGGAGCTGTTTTTT	CASPRDRVTGELFF
TRBJ1-4	few	NA	TRBV7-9	TGTGCCAGCAGCATTCCCAGCCGAGTTAATGAAAAACTGTTTTTT	CASSIPSRVNEKLFF
TRBJ2-4	NA	NA	TRBV3-1/TRBV3-2	TGTGCCAGCAGCCCCTCAATCGGACATGAAAACATTCAGTACTTC	CASSPSIGHENIQYF
TRBJ1-1	NA	NA	TRBV28	TGTGCCAGCAGTTTACAGGGCGAAATGAACACTGAAGCTTTCTTT	CASSLQGEMNTEAFF
TRBJ1-2	NA	NA	TRBV5-5	TGTGCCAGCAGCTGGGGGTCCTCCCCGGGGGCGTTTTATGGCTACACCTTC	CASSWGSSPGAFYGYTF
TRBJ1-2	NA	TRBD1	TRBV6-1	TGTGCCAGCAGTGAAGCGTCCAGGGGGCGAAGCTATGGCTACACCTTC	CASSEASRGRSYGYTF
TRBJ2-7	NA	NA	TRBV7-6	TGTGCCAGCAGCTCCAGGGTCGGGACCTACGAGCAGTACTTC	CASSSRVGTYEQYF
TRBJ1-2	NA	NA	TRBV5-8	TGTGCCAGCAGCGAGGTTAGGGGATCTTATGGCTACACCTTC	CASSEVRGSYGYTF
TRBJ1-3	NA	NA	TRBV11-2	TGTGCCAGCAGCGGCGAGGTGGGTTGGAGGCCTGGAAACACCATATATTTT	CASSGEVGWRPGNTIYF
TRBJ1-2	few	NA	TRBV5-4	TGTGCCAGCAGCTTGGTAACAGGGCCTGGCTATGGCTACACCTTC	CASSLVTGPGYGYTF
TRBJ2-1	NA	TRBD2	TRBV7-2	TGTGCCAGCAGTTTATGGGAGGAGCGGGACTACAATGAGCAGTTCTTC	CASSLWEERDYNEQFF
TRBJ2-2	NA	NA	TRBV2	TGTGCCAGTAGAATGACCACCGCCACCGGGGAGCTGTTTTTT	CASRMTTATGELFF
TRBJ2-2	once	NA	TRBV28	TGTGCTAGCACCCCCGGGACCAAGACCGGGGAGCTGTTTTTT	CASTPGTKTGELFF
TRBJ2-2	NA	NA	TRBV4-3	TGCGCCAGCAGCCAAGAGGTGGAGCGGGTGAACACCGGGGAGCTGTTTTTT	CASSQEVERVNTGELFF
TRBJ1-6	NA	NA	TRBV18	TGTGCCAGCTCGTCGGACACTAATACACCCCTCCACTTT	CASSSDTNTPLHF
TRBJ1-4	NA	TRBD1	TRBV10-3	TGTGCCATCAGTAGCGGACAGGATACAACTAATGAAAAACTGTTTTTT	CAISSGQDTTNEKLFF
TRBJ2-6	NA	NA	TRBV7-3	TGTGCCAGCAGCCCCACAGGCTCTGGGGCCAACGTCCTGACTTTC	CASSPTGSGANVLTF
TRBJ2-7	NA	NA	TRBV9	TGTGCCAGCAGCGTAGCTGGCAGGGAGGCCGACGAGCAGTACTTC	CASSVAGREADEQYF
TRBJ2-2	once	TRBD2	TRBV29-1	TGCAGCGTCCGAGGACTAGCGGGGTACACCGGGGAGCTGTTTTTT	CSVRGLAGYTGELFF
TRBJ1-3	NA	NA	TRBV11-3	TGTGCCAGCAGCTCCGGACAGTTTTTCTCTGGAAACACCATATATTTT	CASSSGQFFSGNTIYF
TRBJ2-7	NA	TRBD1	TRBV4-3	TGCGCCAGCAGCCAGGCAGACAGGGGGTACGAGCAGTACTTC	CASSQADRGYEQYF
TRBJ2-2	NA	NA	TRBV7-3	TGTGCCAGCAGCGCGACCAGTCGGGGCTTGGGCGGGGAGCTGTTTTTT	CASSATSRGLGGELFF
TRBJ2-5	NA	NA	TRBV11-2	TGTGCCAGCAGCTTAGTAGGGGTCGGCAGGGGATACCAAGAGACCCAGTACTTC	CASSLVGVGRGYQETQYF
TRBJ2-1	NA	TRBD2	TRBV10-1	TGCGCCATCCGAGAAACTAGCGGGAGGGAGGATGAGCAGTTCTTC	CAIRETSGREDEQFF
TRBJ2-7	NA	TRBD1	TRBV10-3	TGTGCCATCAGTCAAACAGGGGTCGGCGACGAGCAGTACTTC	CAISQTGVGDEQYF
TRBJ1-1	once	NA	TRBV10-1	TGCGCCAGCAGTGACCCGAACACTGAAGCTTTCTTT	CASSDPNTEAFF
TRBJ2-7	few	TRBD1	TRBV6-5	TGTGCCAGCAGAGATCCGGGACAGAGAAACTACGAGCAGTACTTC	CASRDPGQRNYEQYF
TRBJ2-3	NA	NA	TRBV27	TGTGCCAGCGGGTTCAGCACAGATACGCAGTATTTT	CASGFSTDTQYF
TRBJ2-7	NA	NA	TRBV11-3	TGTGCCAGCAGCTTAGAAGTCGAGCAGTACTTC	CASSLEVEQYF
TRBJ2-1	NA	NA	TRBV4-1	TGCGCCAGCAGCCAAGCCCCTAGCGCCTACAATGAGCAGTTCTTC	CASSQAPSAYNEQFF
TRBJ2-7	NA	NA	TRBV11-1	TGTGCCAGCAGCCCAGCTGGGCGGGGAGGTAGTTACGAGCAGTACTTC	CASSPAGRGGSYEQYF